This TCR beta chain was retrieved from a study of CD8 T cells in ankylosing spondylitis. Deletions cut 3 bases from V and 3 bases from J, with 11 bases between. The germline CDR1 and CDR2 sequences are DFQATT and SNEGSKA (reference sequence). The length of the CDR3 is 13 residues. Study findings and constraints: Blood of patients with ankylosing spondylitis appeared to be characterized by a TCR beta motif of eight highly homologous variants. Significant enrichment of disease-linked clones was reported in matched ankylosing spondylitis synovial fluid.

TCRdb processed the 5' RACE reads anew with MiXCR; each CDR3 protein has one entry. The top ten hold approximately 0.5% of the sample, which has more than 650,000 distinct CDR3 sequences, approximately 10% seen once. This clonotype was seen many times. Its antigen is unidentified. The sequence was obtained from a male donor with ankylosing spondylitis. The V call is TRBV20-1, the J call TRBJ2-5; perhaps TRBD2 as D (6 bases). The specimen was blood, either unsorted or a sorted T cell fraction (not recorded which). In DNA form, the CDR3 reads TGCAGTGCTAGCAGGGACTCGGAAGAGACCCAGTACTTC. Residues: CSASRDSEETQYF.